These 32 T cell receptor beta chains originate from one sample sequenced in a study of siplizumab effects on memory and regulatory T cells. Clones were read by immunoSEQ multiplex PCR, and TCRdb kept only the in-frame ones, dropping some. The sample has 80,000 to 130,000 clones; around 90% are singletons. Sequencing input: Tregs sorted from blood. These receptor sequences come from a human donor in good health.

The CDR3, as DNA: TGCGCCAGCAGCCCCGCGCTAGCGGGAGTAGTCGAGCAGTACTTC. It specifies CASSPALAGVVEQYF. The chain employs TRBV5-1 and TRBJ2-7, with 10 bases matching TRBD2. This CDR3 is 15 amino acids long. J lost 6 bases, V lost 4 bases, and 10 bases had no gene match. Germline V gives CDR1 SGHRS, CDR2 YFSETQ.

This rearrangement joins TRBV9 to TRBJ2-6; perhaps TRBD1 as D (6 bases). Germline lookup yields CDR1 SGDLS and CDR2 YYNGEE. There are 15 residues in the CDR3. V was cut by 4 bases and J by 2 bases, with 10 bases left in between. The CDR3 sequence is CASSTRTAGANVLTF. The CDR3 DNA follows: TGTGCCAGCAGCACCCGGACAGCTGGGGCCAACGTCCTGACTTTC.

The chain joins TRBV28 to TRBJ1-2, with D unresolved. CDR1 and CDR2 (germline): MDHEN, SYDVKM. The length of the CDR3 is 14 residues. Between the trimmed V and J ends, which lost 5 bases and 4 bases, there was a span of 14 bases. In nucleotides, the CDR3 is TGTGCCAGCAGTCAAATACCGGCGTTCTATGGCTACACCTTC. It yields the protein CASSQIPAFYGYTF.

This clone was seen just once. The rearrangement joins TRBV11-2 to TRBJ2-5, with TRBD1 as a possible D gene (6 bases). The V gene lost 8 bases and the J gene lost 4 bases, with 23 bases spanning the gap. The germline V gene has CDR1 SGHAT and CDR2 FQNNGV. The CDR3 covers 16 residues. The CDR3 coding sequence is TGTGCCAGCGCCATACTCGGACAGCCAGAGTTAGAGACCCAGTACTTC. Amino acid sequence: CASAILGQPELETQYF.

J is TRBJ2-7 and V is TRBV5-1; no reliable D call. The CDR3 sequence is 14 residues long. Germline V lookup: CDR1 SGHRS, CDR2 YFSETQ. V lost 1 base, J lost 2 bases, and 10 bases lay in between. CDR3 sequence reads: CASSLRAAAYEQYF. As DNA, the CDR3 is TGCGCCAGCAGCTTGAGGGCGGCCGCCTACGAGCAGTACTTC.

CDR3: CASSLFLGRRETEAFF. The CDR3 DNA reads TGTGCCAGCAGCTTATTCCTTGGCAGGCGAGAGACTGAAGCTTTCTTT. The gene calls are TRBV7-8 and TRBJ1-1; no reliable D call. The V gene lost 2 bases and the J gene lost 5 bases, with 18 bases spanning the gap. Germline V gene lookup returns CDR1 SGHVS and CDR2 FQNEAQ. CDR3 length: 16 residues.

This chain uses TRBV10-3 with TRBJ1-1; D unclear. V was trimmed by 8 bases and J by 0 bases, leaving 13 bases between them. Germline loops: CDR1 ENHRY, CDR2 SYGVKD. The CDR3 sequence is 14 residues long. CDR3 nucleotide sequence: TGTGCCATCGGTGGGCCAAAAATGAACACTGAAGCTTTCTTT. Its translation: CAIGGPKMNTEAFF.

The V gene is TRBV14, the J gene TRBJ1-1; tentatively, D is TRBD1 (5 bases). The CDR3 contains 16 residues. Per the germline V gene, CDR1 is SGHDN and CDR2 is FVKESK. Trimming took 2 bases from V and 4 from J, leaving 17 bases between them. The DNA of the CDR3 is TGTGCCAGCAGCCAAATACCGGGGGTAAAGACCACTGAAGCTTTCTTT. Translated: CASSQIPGVKTTEAFF.

The chain uses TRBV6-5 and TRBJ1-2; no reliable D call. Germline CDR1 and CDR2: MNHEY and SVGAGI. The CDR3 covers 15 residues. V lost 4 bases and J 0 bases, leaving 12 bases between the germline ends. For the CDR3, the DNA is TGTGCCAGCAGTTCTGGCAGGATAGCTAACTATGGCTACACCTTC. It yields the protein CASSSGRIANYGYTF.

This sequence joins TRBV4-1 and TRBJ2-1, with D uncertain. V was clipped by 4 bases and J by 0 bases, with 10 bases between them. Per germline, CDR1 MGHRA and CDR2 YSYEKL. The CDR3 has 15 residues. CDR3 residues: CASSPGSNSYNEQFF. The CDR3 DNA is TGCGCCAGCAGCCCAGGTTCAAACTCCTACAATGAGCAGTTCTTC.

The V and J genes are TRBV21-1 and TRBJ1-1. TRBV21-1 counts as a pseudogene. CDR3 size: 22 residues. The CDR3 loop reads CASSKVSPCRVGPAMGNTEAFF. DNA of the CDR3: TGTGCCAGCAGCAAAGTTTCTCCATGTCGGGTCGGCCCAGCCATGGGGAACACTGAAGCTTTCTTT.

The chain uses TRBV30 and TRBJ1-5; D unclear. Trimming cost V 3 bases and J 5 bases, with 14 bases left between them. The CDR3 is 14 residues long. Germline-derived CDR1 and CDR2 are GTSNPN and SVGIG (reference sequence). CDR3 DNA: TGTGCCTGGAGGGGAGATTTTGGAGATCAGCCCCAGCATTTT. Translated, it gives CAWRGDFGDQPQHF.

The chain links TRBV18 to TRBJ1-5, with D perhaps TRBD1 (5 bases). This CDR3 comprises 17 residues. Looked up from germline, CDR1 is KGHSH and CDR2 is LQKENI. V was clipped by 3 bases and J by 1 base, with 16 bases between them. This chain's CDR3 is CASSPTRDLGSNQPQHF. CDR3 sequence (DNA): TGTGCCAGCTCACCGACCCGGGACCTGGGAAGCAATCAGCCCCAGCATTTT.

To note about this clone: Its ends do not fully match the called genes, so a read error is possible. Additional DNA sequences in this sample encode the identical CDR3. The V call is TRBV7-8, the J call TRBJ1-1, with TRBD1 as a possible D gene (6 bases). CDR1 and CDR2 from the germline V gene are SGHVS and FQNEAQ. CDR3 length: 18 amino acids. The CDR3 sequence: CASSLSQGPPFARTEAFF. CDR3 nucleotides: TGTGCTAGCAGCTTATCCCAGGGGCCGCCTTTTGCACGCACTGAAGCTTTCTTT.

J is TRBJ1-1 and V is TRBV28; D is perhaps TRBD1 (6 bases). V shed 3 bases and J shed 1 base, with 9 bases lying between them. Germline assignment: CDR1 MDHEN and CDR2 SYDVKM. CDR3 length: 14 amino acids. For the CDR3, the DNA is TGTGCCAGCAGTTTTCGAGGGGGGAACACTGAAGCTTTCTTT. Amino acid sequence: CASSFRGGNTEAFF.

The genes are TRBV5-5 and TRBJ2-7; D might be TRBD2 (6 bases). Between the trimmed V and J ends, which lost 0 bases and 7 bases, there was a span of 20 bases. The CDR3 spans 16 residues. The germline V gene encodes CDR1 SGHKS and CDR2 YYEKEE (reference sequence). This CDR3 is CASSLAPGRREAEQYF. In nucleotides, the CDR3 is TGTGCCAGCAGCTTGGCCCCGGGACGGAGGGAGGCAGAGCAGTACTTC.

The chain is built from TRBV7-9 and TRBJ1-1; D is possibly TRBD1 (5 bases). The germline gives CDR1 SEHNR, CDR2 FQNEAQ (reference sequence). Trimming cost V 1 base and J 5 bases, with 11 bases left between them. This CDR3 is 14 amino acids long. CDR3 amino acids: CASSLGDAGTEAFF. The CDR3 DNA reads as TGTGCCAGCAGCTTAGGGGACGCGGGGACTGAAGCTTTCTTT.

The chain is built from TRBV5-4 and TRBJ1-4; D is uncertain. This CDR3 spans 15 amino acids. Germline V gene sequence: CDR1 SGHNT, CDR2 YYREEE (reference sequence). Trimming cost V 4 bases and J 3 bases, with 13 bases left between them. This chain's CDR3 is CASSRDGLPNEKLFF. CDR3 bases: TGTGCCAGCAGCCGAGACGGTCTCCCTAATGAAAAACTGTTTTTT.

The chain recombines TRBV15 with TRBJ1-5; D uncertain. Trimming took off 7 bases at V and 0 bases at J, with 22 bases between the two ends. The length of the CDR3 is 18 residues. Germline V gene data show CDR1 as LNHNV and CDR2 as YYDKDF (reference sequence). DNA of the CDR3: TGTGCCACCACCCTGGGATTGAAGGGATTTTATAGCAATCAGCCCCAGCATTTT. Its translation: CATTLGLKGFYSNQPQHF.

This clone appeared a single time. V gene TRBV9 combines with J gene TRBJ2-1; the D gene is possibly TRBD2 (5 bases). V was shortened by 4 bases and J by 8 bases, with 13 bases between the two germline ends. CDR3 length: 13 amino acids. Germline V gene lookup returns CDR1 SGDLS and CDR2 YYNGEE. The chain's CDR3 is CASSPGLTHEQFF. CDR3 sequence (DNA): TGTGCCAGCAGCCCCGGACTGACCCATGAGCAGTTCTTC.

The chain carries TRBV2 and TRBJ2-2, with a tentative D call TRBD1 (5 bases). CDR3 size: 14 residues. Germline V gene data show CDR1 as SNHLY and CDR2 as FYNNEI. V was pared by 6 bases and J by 0 bases, with 8 bases between. As DNA, the CDR3 is TGTGCCAGCAGGGGGCGTCCGAACACCGGGGAGCTGTTTTTT. Translation gives CASRGRPNTGELFF.

This clone was recorded once. The chain links TRBV5-1 to TRBJ2-7, with 9 nucleotides matching TRBD1. The germline gives CDR1 SGHRS, CDR2 YFSETQ. This CDR3 spans 15 amino acids. Trimming cost V 0 bases and J 6 bases; bases outside gene matches: 7. CDR3 bases: TGCGCCAGCAGCTTGGACCCCGGGACAGGGATCGAGCAGTACTTC. This gives the protein CASSLDPGTGIEQYF.

As regards this clone: The junction departs from the called germline gene at one end, perhaps through a read error. In the same sample, other DNA sequences code for this CDR3. The chain is built from TRBV7-9 and TRBJ2-7; 8 positions match TRBD2. The CDR3 runs to 15 residues. Germline CDR1 is SEHNR and CDR2 is FQNEAQ (reference sequence). The CDR3 DNA is TGTGCCAGTAGCTTCGCTAGCGGGTCTACCGACGAGCAGTACTTC. Its translation: CASSFASGSTDEQYF.

This chain links TRBV30 with TRBJ1-5; D perhaps matches TRBD1 (5 bases). Germline loops: CDR1 GTSNPN, CDR2 SVGIG (reference sequence). V lost 5 bases and J lost 0, with 14 bases in between. The CDR3 totals 15 residues. CDR3 loop: CAWYRGVYSNQPQHF. CDR3 nucleotide sequence: TGTGCCTGGTATAGGGGAGTTTATAGCAATCAGCCCCAGCATTTT.

V usage is TRBV18 and J usage is TRBJ2-3; D is perhaps TRBD2 (6 bases). Trimming cost V 4 bases and J 4 bases, with 6 bases left between them. The germline V gene encodes CDR1 KGHSH and CDR2 LQKENI. This CDR3 spans 12 amino acids. The CDR3 region has the DNA TGTGCCAGCTCACTAGCGGCAGATACGCAGTATTTT. Translating it yields CASSLAADTQYF.

This clone occurred once. The chain joins TRBV15 to TRBJ2-1; D may correspond to TRBD1 or TRBD2 (7 bases each). Trimming removed 5 bases from V and 0 bases from J, with 14 bases in between. Germline V CDR1 and CDR2: LNHNV, YYDKDF (reference sequence). This CDR3 comprises 16 residues. The CDR3 DNA sequence: TGTGCCACCAGCCCCAGGGGGGGGAGCTCCTACAATGAGCAGTTCTTC. This translates into CATSPRGGSSYNEQFF.

The chain carries TRBV2 and TRBJ2-2; TRBD1 agrees at 10 bases. CDR1 is SNHLY, CDR2 FYNNEI, per germline. V lost 7 bases to trimming and J lost 5 bases; unmatched junction nucleotides: 4. CDR3 size: 14 residues. The CDR3 DNA reads as TGTGCCAGCACGAGACAGGGGGCAACCGGGGAGCTGTTTTTT. Protein sequence: CASTRQGATGELFF.

This chain uses TRBV7-2 with TRBJ1-6; 9 nucleotides match TRBD1. Germline V lookup: CDR1 SGHTA, CDR2 FQGNSA. V shed 4 bases and J 10 bases; nucleotides not matched to a gene: 8. The CDR3 covers 15 residues. CDR3 nucleotides: TGTGCCAGCAGCTCACAGACAGGGGGACCCTCACCCCTCCACTTT. It codes for CASSSQTGGPSPLHF. Drawing the rest from reference TRBV7-2 and TRBJ1-6, the complete variable domain is GAGVSQSPSNKVTEKGKDVELRCDPISGHTALYWYRQSLGQGLEFLIYFQGNSAPDKSGLPSDRFSAERTGGSVSTLTIQRTQQEDSAVYLCASSSQTGGPSPLHFGNGTRLTVT.

The chain combines TRBV12-5 with TRBJ2-3; D may be TRBD2 (6 bases). V gave up 2 bases and J gave up 2 bases, with 11 bases separating them. Germline loops: CDR1 LGHNT, CDR2 FRNRAP. The CDR3 extends over 15 amino acids. The CDR3 nucleotides are TGTGCTAGTGGTTTGTTTGCGGGGCCCACAGATACGCAGTATTTT. Translation: CASGLFAGPTDTQYF.

The V gene is TRBV7-3, the J gene TRBJ2-3, with 8 bases identical to TRBD2. The V segment lost 5 bases and the J segment 0 bases; nucleotides outside the gene matches: 4. CDR3 length equals 15 residues. Germline V gene sequence: CDR1 SGHTA, CDR2 FQGTGA. CDR3 loop: CASSLGLASTDTQYF. CDR3 in DNA: TGTGCCAGCAGCCTTGGACTAGCTAGCACAGATACGCAGTATTTT.

The chain joins TRBV5-4 to TRBJ1-6; 8 positions agree with TRBD1. With V trimmed by 4 bases and J by 8 bases, 8 bases remained unmatched. CDR3 size: 15 residues. The germline V gene encodes CDR1 SGHNT and CDR2 YYREEE (reference sequence). The CDR3 spells CASSLQDRVDSPLHF. The CDR3 coding sequence is TGTGCCAGCAGCCTTCAGGACAGGGTCGATTCACCCCTCCACTTT. Drawing the rest from reference TRBV5-4 and TRBJ1-6, the complete variable domain is ETGVTQSPTHLIKTRGQQVTLRCSSQSGHNTVSWYQQALGQGPQFIFQYYREEENGRGNFPPRFSGLQFPNYSSELNVNALELDDSALYLCASSLQDRVDSPLHFGNGTRLTVT.

J is TRBJ2-7 and V is TRBV7-2; the D is unclear. Germline loops: CDR1 SGHTA, CDR2 FQGNSA. The CDR3 length is 13 residues. V was clipped by 3 bases and J by 0 bases, with 6 bases between them. The CDR3 DNA reads TGTGCCAGCAGCTTCGCATTCTCCTACGAGCAGTACTTC. Translating it yields CASSFAFSYEQYF.